These 13 T cell receptor beta chains were all obtained from the same sample, sequenced in a study of neoadjuvant anti-PD-1 for oral cavity cancer. Assay: immunoSEQ multiplex PCR; the TCRdb copy retains only in-frame clones and omits some. The table records 9,500 to 15,000 clones, about 64% of them present only once. Noted time point: after neoadjuvant nivolumab, at surgical resection. Source: PBMCs, taken after nivolumab (anti-PD-1) treatment. These receptors came from a person between 35 and 79 years old with oral cavity squamous cell carcinoma.

The V and J genes are TRBV7-9 and TRBJ2-3; no definite D call. The CDR3 contains 14 residues. V lost 5 bases to trimming and J lost 6 bases, with 15 bases between them. Germline-derived CDR1 and CDR2 are SEHNR and FQNEAQ (reference sequence). The CDR3 here is CASSQGLSLDTQYF. As DNA, the CDR3 is TGTGCCAGCAGCCAAGGGCTCTCCCTGGATACGCAGTATTTT.

This clone was recorded only once. Compared with germline, one end of the junction differs, possibly owing to a read error. CDR3 sequence (DNA): TGTGCTAGCAGCGGGGGAGCTAACAATGAGCAGTTCTTC. This translates into CASSGGANNEQFF. The chain uses TRBV7-7 and TRBJ2-1, with 8 bases identical to TRBD2. The CDR3 runs 13 residues. Germline V CDR1 and CDR2: SSHAT, FNYEAQ (reference sequence). The full variable domain, in which reference TRBV7-7 and TRBJ2-1 provide the parts outside the CDR3, is GAGVSQSPRYKVTKRGQDVTLRCDPISSHATLYWYQQALGQGPEFLTYFNYEAQPDKSGLPSDRFSAERPEGSISTLTIQRTEQRDSAMYRCASSGGANNEQFFGPGTRLTVL.

This chain links TRBV6-1 with TRBJ1-3; the D gene is possibly TRBD1 (5 bases). The CDR3 covers 16 residues. V shed 1 base and J shed 2 bases, with 12 bases lying between them. CDR1 is MNHNS and CDR2 is SASEGT in the germline V gene. The CDR3 is CASSEDPSTAGNTIYF. The CDR3 DNA reads TGTGCCAGCAGTGAAGACCCTTCGACAGCTGGAAACACCATATATTTT.

The chain combines TRBV10-3 with TRBJ1-1, with D tentatively TRBD1 (6 bases). Germline CDR1 is ENHRY and CDR2 is SYGVKD. CDR3 size: 13 residues. V lost 9 bases, J lost 3 bases, and 14 bases lay in between. The CDR3 DNA sequence: TGTGCCATAGGGGGGGGCCCGGACACTGAAGCTTTCTTT. Its protein product is CAIGGGPDTEAFF.

The CDR3: CASSLVGAPGNTIYF. The CDR3 nucleotides are TGTGCCAGCAGCTTGGTGGGGGCCCCTGGAAACACCATATATTTT. The chain recombines TRBV5-6 with TRBJ1-3; D is perhaps TRBD1 (6 bases). The CDR3 runs 15 residues. The V end was cut by 0 bases, the J end by 2 bases, with 9 bases between. Germline CDR1 and CDR2: SGHDT and YYEEEE.

This chain uses TRBV2 with TRBJ1-2, with 9 bases that match TRBD1. The CDR3 totals 14 residues. The V and J ends lost 6 bases and 4 bases, in that order; junction bases with no gene match: 6. Germline CDR1 SNHLY, CDR2 FYNNEI. The CDR3 coding sequence is TGTGCCAGCAGAGAGACAGGGGGGACCTATGGCTACACCTTC. It specifies CASRETGGTYGYTF. The variable domain in full, with the rest retrieved from reference TRBV2 and TRBJ1-2, is EPEVTQTPSHQVTQMGQEVILRCVPISNHLYFYWYRQILGQKVEFLVSFYNNEISEKSEIFDDQFSVERPDGSNFTLKIRSTKLEDSAMYFCASRETGGTYGYTFGSGTRLTVV.

This clone was observed a handful of times. V usage is TRBV4-2 and J usage is TRBJ2-1, with 10 nucleotides matching TRBD1. Germline V lookup: CDR1 LGHNA, CDR2 YNFKEQ. V lost 4 bases to trimming and J lost 7 bases; unmatched junction nucleotides: 7. The CDR3 is 15 residues long. CDR3 DNA: TGTGCCAGCAGCCCCCGGGACAGGGGTGAAAATGAGCAGTTCTTC. This codes for CASSPRDRGENEQFF.

V is TRBV6-1 and J is TRBJ2-6; TRBD1 matches at 9 bases. Germline loops: CDR1 MNHNS, CDR2 SASEGT. With 2 bases clipped from V and 2 bases from J, the junction kept 7 bases outside the gene matches. The CDR3 runs to 18 residues. CDR3 DNA sequence: TGTGCCAGCAGTGAAAGGGACAGGGCTTCCCCTGGGGCCAACGTCCTGACTTTC. Translating gives CASSERDRASPGANVLTF.

V and J are TRBV5-4 and TRBJ2-7; 8 bases map to TRBD1. Germline V lookup: CDR1 SGHNT, CDR2 YYREEE (reference sequence). The CDR3 loop spans 16 amino acids. With 5 bases clipped from V and 3 bases from J, the junction kept 13 bases outside the gene matches. This CDR3 reads CASREGTGTIGYEQYF. The CDR3 bases are TGTGCCAGCAGGGAGGGGACAGGCACCATAGGCTACGAGCAGTACTTC.

The rearrangement uses TRBV5-1 and TRBJ2-7; D is perhaps TRBD1 (6 bases). The germline V gene encodes CDR1 SGHRS and CDR2 YFSETQ. The germline V and J ends were trimmed by 5 bases and 2 bases, with 11 bases remaining between them. The CDR3 spans 13 residues. As DNA, the CDR3 is TGCGCCAGCAGGGCAGGGGTCGCCTACGAGCAGTACTTC. It translates to CASRAGVAYEQYF.

The gene calls are TRBV30 and TRBJ1-5, with TRBD1 identical over 11 bases. The germline gives CDR1 GTSNPN, CDR2 SVGIG (reference sequence). V was pared by 2 bases and J by 4 bases, with 4 bases of the junction left unmatched. The CDR3 runs to 15 residues. CDR3 in DNA: TGTGCCTGGAGTTTAGGACAGGGGGCGAATCAGCCCCAGCATTTT. It yields the protein CAWSLGQGANQPQHF.

V and J are TRBV5-1 and TRBJ2-3, with 12 positions matching TRBD2. V shed 5 bases, J shed 5 bases, and the junction held 12 bases outside the gene matches. The CDR3 runs 17 residues. Germline V gene lookup returns CDR1 SGHRS and CDR2 YFSETQ. CDR3 nucleotides: TGCGCCAGCAGGCTTGGACTAGCGGGGCTGTCGGGAGATACGCAGTATTTT. It translates to CASRLGLAGLSGDTQYF.

The CDR3 region is CASSRGRDTQYF. CDR3 nucleotides: TGTGCCAGCAGCCGGGGCAGAGATACGCAGTATTTT. The J gene is TRBJ2-3, the V gene TRBV5-8; D possibly uses TRBD1 or TRBD2 (5 bases each). Germline-derived CDR1 and CDR2 are SGHTS and YDEGEE. The CDR3 is 12 amino acids. The ends were cut back, 4 bases at V and 5 bases at J, with 8 bases in the middle.